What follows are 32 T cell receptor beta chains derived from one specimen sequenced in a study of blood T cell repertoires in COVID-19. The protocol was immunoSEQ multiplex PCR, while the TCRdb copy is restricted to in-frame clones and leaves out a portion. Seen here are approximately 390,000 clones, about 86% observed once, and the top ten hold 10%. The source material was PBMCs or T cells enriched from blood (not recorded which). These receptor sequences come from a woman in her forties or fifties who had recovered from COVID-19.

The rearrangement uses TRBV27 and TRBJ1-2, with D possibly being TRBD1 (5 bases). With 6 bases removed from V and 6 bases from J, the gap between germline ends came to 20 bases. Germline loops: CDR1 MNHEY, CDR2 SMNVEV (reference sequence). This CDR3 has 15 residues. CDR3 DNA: TGTGCCAGCAGATTCAGGGTTGGTGTTGGGGATGGCTACACCTTC. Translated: CASRFRVGVGDGYTF.

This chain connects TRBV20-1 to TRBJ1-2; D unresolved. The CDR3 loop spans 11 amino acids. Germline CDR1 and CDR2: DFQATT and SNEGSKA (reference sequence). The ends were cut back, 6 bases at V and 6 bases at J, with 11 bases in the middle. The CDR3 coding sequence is TGCAGTGCACAACGGGAGGATGGCTACACCTTC. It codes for CSAQREDGYTF.

The CDR3 loop reads CAWRVQGAGEAFF. DNA for the CDR3: TGTGCCTGGAGAGTTCAGGGGGCGGGTGAAGCTTTCTTT. The chain is built from TRBV30 and TRBJ1-1; TRBD1 agrees at 8 bases. With 3 bases clipped from V and 7 bases from J, the junction kept 7 bases outside the gene matches. The CDR3 covers 13 residues. Germline CDR1 and CDR2: GTSNPN and SVGIG (reference sequence).

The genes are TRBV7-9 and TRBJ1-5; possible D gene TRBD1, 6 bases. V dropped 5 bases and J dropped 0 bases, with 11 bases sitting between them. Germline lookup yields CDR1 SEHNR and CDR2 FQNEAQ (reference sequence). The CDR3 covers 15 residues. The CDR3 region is CASSPGQTSNQPQHF. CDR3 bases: TGTGCCAGCAGCCCCGGACAGACTAGCAATCAGCCCCAGCATTTT.

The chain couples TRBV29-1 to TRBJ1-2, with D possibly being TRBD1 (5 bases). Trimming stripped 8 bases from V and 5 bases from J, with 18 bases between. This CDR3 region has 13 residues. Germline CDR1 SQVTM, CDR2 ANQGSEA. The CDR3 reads CSTGLGGEYGYTF. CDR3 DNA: TGCAGCACGGGCCTCGGGGGTGAATATGGCTACACCTTC.

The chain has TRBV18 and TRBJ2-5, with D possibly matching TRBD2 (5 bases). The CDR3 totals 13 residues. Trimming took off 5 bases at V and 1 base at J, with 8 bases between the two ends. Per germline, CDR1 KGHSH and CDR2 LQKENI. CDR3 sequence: CASSSGFQETQYF. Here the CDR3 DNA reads TGTGCCAGCTCAAGCGGCTTCCAAGAGACCCAGTACTTC.

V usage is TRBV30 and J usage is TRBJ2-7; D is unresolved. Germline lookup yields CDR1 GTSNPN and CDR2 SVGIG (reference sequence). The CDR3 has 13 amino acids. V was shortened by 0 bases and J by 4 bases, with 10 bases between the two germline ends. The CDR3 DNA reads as TGTGCCTGGAGTGTTGGGCCTAATTACGAGCAGTACTTC. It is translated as CAWSVGPNYEQYF.

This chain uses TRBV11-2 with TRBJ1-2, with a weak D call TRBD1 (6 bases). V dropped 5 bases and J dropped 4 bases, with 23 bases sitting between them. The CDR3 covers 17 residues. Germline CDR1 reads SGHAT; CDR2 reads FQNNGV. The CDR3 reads CASSLQGPLPPLYGYTF. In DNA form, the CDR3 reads TGTGCCAGCAGCCTACAGGGTCCTCTCCCCCCACTCTATGGCTACACCTTC.

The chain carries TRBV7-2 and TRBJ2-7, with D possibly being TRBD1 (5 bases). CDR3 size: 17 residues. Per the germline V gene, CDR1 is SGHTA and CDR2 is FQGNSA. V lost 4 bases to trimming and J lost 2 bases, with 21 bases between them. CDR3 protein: CASSSGYSGSGTYEQYF. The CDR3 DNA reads TGTGCCAGCAGCTCCGGATATTCAGGGTCGGGCACCTACGAGCAGTACTTC.

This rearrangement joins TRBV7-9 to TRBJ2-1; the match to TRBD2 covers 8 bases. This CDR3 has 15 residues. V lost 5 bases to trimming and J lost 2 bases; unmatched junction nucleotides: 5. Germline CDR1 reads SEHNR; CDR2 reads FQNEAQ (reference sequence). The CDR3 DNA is TGTGCCAGCAGCCACAGCGGGGGAGCCTACAATGAGCAGTTCTTC. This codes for CASSHSGGAYNEQFF.

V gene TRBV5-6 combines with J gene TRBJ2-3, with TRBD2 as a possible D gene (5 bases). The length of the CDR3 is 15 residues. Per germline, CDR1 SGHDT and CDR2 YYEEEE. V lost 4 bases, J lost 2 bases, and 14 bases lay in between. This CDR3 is CASSTPGISTDTQYF. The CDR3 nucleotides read TGTGCCAGCAGCACACCGGGGATTTCCACAGATACGCAGTATTTT.

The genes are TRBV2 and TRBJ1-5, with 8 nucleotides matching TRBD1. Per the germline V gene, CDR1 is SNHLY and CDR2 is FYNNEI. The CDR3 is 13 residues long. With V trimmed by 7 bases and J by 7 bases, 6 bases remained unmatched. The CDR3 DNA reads TGTGCCAGCATGCAGGGGGCAGGCCAGCCCCAGCATTTT. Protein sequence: CASMQGAGQPQHF.

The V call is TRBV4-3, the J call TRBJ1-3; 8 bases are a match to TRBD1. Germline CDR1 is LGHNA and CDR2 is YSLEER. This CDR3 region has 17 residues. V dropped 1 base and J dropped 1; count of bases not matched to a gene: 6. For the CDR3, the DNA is TGCGCCAGCAGCCAAGTGGGCACAGGGGGGTCTGGAAACACCATATATTTT. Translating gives CASSQVGTGGSGNTIYF.

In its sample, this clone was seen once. The CDR3 DNA sequence: TGTGCCAGCAGTGAGCCGGGACAGGGAACAGATACGCAGTATTTT. It codes for CASSEPGQGTDTQYF. The chain employs TRBV2 and TRBJ2-3; 9 bases map to TRBD1. The germline gives CDR1 SNHLY, CDR2 FYNNEI. CDR3 length: 15 residues. The trim removed 3 bases at V and 3 bases at J, leaving 4 bases unmatched.

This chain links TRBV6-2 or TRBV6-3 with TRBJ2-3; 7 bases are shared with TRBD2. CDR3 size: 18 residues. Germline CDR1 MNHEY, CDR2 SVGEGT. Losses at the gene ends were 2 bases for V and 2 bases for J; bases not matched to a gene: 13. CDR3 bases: TGTGCCAGCAGTTACGGGCGGGGGAACCACCGAACCACAGATACGCAGTATTTT. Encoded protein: CASSYGRGNHRTTDTQYF.

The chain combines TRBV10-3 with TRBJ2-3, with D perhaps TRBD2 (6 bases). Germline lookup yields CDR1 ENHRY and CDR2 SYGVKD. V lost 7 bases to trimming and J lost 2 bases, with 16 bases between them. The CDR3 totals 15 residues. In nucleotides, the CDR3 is TGTGCCATCACCGGATTCGCGGGGAACACAGATACGCAGTATTTT. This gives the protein CAITGFAGNTDTQYF.

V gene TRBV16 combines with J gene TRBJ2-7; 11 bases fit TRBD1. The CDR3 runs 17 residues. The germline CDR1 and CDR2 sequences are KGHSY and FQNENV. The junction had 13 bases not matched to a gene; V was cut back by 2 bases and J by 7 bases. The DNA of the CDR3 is TGTGCCAGCAGCCAAGTTGCGATGGGACAGGGGGGAAGTGAGCAGTACTTC. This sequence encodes CASSQVAMGQGGSEQYF. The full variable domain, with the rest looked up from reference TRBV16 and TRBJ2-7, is GEEVAQTPKHLVRGEGQKAKLYCAPIKGHSYVFWYQQVLKNEFKFLISFQNENVFDETGMPKERFSAKCLPNSPCSLEIQATKLEDSAVYFCASSQVAMGQGGSEQYFGPGTRLTVT.

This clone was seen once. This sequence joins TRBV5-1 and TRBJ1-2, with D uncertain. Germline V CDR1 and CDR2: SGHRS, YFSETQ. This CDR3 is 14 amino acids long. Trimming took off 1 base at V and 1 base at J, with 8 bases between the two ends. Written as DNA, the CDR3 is TGCGCCAGCAGCTTGAGTACTAATAACTATGGCTACACCTTC. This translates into CASSLSTNNYGYTF.

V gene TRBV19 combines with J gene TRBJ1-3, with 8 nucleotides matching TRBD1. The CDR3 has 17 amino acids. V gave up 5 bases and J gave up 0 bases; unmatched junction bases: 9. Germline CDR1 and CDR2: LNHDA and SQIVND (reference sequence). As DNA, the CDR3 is TGTGCCAGTAGTCTGCAACGGACAGGGAACTCTGGAAACACCATATATTTT. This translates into CASSLQRTGNSGNTIYF.

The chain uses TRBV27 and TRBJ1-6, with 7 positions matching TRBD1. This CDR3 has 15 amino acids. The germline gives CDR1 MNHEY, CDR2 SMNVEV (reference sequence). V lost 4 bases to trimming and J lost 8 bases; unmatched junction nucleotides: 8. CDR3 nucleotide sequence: TGTGCCAGCAGTTCCTCCGGGACAGCTTATTCACCCCTCCACTTT. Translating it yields CASSSSGTAYSPLHF.

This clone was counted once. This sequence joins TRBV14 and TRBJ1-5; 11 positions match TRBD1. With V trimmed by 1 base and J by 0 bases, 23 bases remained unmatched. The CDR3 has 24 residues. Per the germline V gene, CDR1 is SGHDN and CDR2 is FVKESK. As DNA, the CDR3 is TGTGCCAGCAGCCAAGTTCGGAAAACTGCTCTATGGACAGGGGGCAGGCCTAGCAATCAGCCCCAGCATTTT. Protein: CASSQVRKTALWTGGRPSNQPQHF. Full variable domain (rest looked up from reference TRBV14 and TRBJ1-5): EAGVTQFPSHSVIEKGQTVTLRCDPISGHDNLYWYRRVMGKEIKFLLHFVKESKQDESGMPNNRFLAERTGGTYSTLKVQPAELEDSGVYFCASSQVRKTALWTGGRPSNQPQHFGDGTRLSIL.

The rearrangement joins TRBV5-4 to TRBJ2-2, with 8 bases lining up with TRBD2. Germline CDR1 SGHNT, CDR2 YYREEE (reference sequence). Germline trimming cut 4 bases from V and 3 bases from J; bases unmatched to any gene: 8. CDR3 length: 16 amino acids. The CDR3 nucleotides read TGTGCCAGCAGCACCCCTACTAGCGGTGACACCGGGGAGCTGTTTTTT. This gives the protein CASSTPTSGDTGELFF.

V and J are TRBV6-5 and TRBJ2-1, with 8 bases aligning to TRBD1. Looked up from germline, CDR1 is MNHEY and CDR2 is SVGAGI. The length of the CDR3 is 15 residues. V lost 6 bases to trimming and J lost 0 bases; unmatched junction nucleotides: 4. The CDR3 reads CASSQGQGSYNEQFF. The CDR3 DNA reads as TGTGCCAGCAGCCAAGGACAGGGCTCCTACAATGAGCAGTTCTTC.

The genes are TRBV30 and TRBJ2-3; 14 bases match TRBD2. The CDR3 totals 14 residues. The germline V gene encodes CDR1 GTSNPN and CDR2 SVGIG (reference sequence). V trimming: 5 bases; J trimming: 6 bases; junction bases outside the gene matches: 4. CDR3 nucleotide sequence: TGTGCCTGGGGACTAGCGGGGGGAGGCGATACGCAGTATTTT. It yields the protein CAWGLAGGGDTQYF.

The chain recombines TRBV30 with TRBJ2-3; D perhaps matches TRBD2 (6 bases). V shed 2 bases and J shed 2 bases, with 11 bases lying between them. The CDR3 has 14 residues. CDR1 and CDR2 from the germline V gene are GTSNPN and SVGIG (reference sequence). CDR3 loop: CAWSLGTYTDTQYF. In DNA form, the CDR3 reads TGTGCCTGGAGTTTGGGGACTTACACAGATACGCAGTATTTT.

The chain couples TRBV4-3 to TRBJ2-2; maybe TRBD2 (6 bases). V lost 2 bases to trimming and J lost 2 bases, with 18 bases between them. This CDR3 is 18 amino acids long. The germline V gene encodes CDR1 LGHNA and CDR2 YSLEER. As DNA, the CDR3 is TGCGCCAGCAGCCAATCTCCATCGGCGGGGATCAACACCGGGGAGCTGTTTTTT. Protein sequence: CASSQSPSAGINTGELFF.

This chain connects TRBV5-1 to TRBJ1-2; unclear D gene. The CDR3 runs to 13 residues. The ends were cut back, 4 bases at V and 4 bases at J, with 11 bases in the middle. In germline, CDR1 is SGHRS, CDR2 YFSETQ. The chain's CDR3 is CASSPRGVYGYTF. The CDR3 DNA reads TGCGCCAGCAGCCCACGGGGAGTCTATGGCTACACCTTC.

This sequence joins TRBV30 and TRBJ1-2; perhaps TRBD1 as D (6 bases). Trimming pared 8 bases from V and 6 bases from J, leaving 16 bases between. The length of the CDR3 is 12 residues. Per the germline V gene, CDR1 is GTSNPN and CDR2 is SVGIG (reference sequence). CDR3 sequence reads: CAHNRDNHGYTF. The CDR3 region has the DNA TGTGCCCACAACCGGGACAATCATGGCTACACCTTC.

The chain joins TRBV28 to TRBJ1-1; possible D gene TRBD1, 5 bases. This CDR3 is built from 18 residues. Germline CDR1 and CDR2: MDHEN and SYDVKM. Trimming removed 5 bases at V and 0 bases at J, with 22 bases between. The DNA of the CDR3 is TGTGCCAGCAGTACCCGACAGCTACAACCGCTCATGAACACTGAAGCTTTCTTT. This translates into CASSTRQLQPLMNTEAFF.

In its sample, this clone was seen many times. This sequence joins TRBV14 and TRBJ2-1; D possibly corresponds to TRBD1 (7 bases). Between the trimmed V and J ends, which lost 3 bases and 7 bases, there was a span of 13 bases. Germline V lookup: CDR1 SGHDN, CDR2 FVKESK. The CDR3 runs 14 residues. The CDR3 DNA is TGTGCCAGCAGCCAGTGGAGGGGGCCTAATGAGCAGTTCTTC. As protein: CASSQWRGPNEQFF.

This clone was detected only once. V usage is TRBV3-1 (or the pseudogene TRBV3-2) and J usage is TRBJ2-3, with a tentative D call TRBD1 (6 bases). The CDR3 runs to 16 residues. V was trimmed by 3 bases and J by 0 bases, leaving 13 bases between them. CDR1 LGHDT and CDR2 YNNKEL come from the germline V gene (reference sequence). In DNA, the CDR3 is TGTGCCAGCAGCCAGGGGGCCAGGGCTAGCACAGATACGCAGTATTTT. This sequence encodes CASSQGARASTDTQYF.

The CDR3 reads CASSQPLLGDTEAFF. DNA for the CDR3: TGCGCCAGCAGCCAACCACTACTCGGGGACACTGAAGCTTTCTTT. The chain couples TRBV4-1 to TRBJ1-1; D is undetermined. V was trimmed by 2 bases and J by 3 bases, leaving 13 bases between them. The CDR3 has 15 residues. Germline V gives CDR1 MGHRA, CDR2 YSYEKL.